The 20 T cell receptor beta chains reported below all come from one sample, sequenced in a study of T cells after somatic rescue of genetic block. Data came from immunoSEQ multiplex PCR; TCRdb stores just in-frame clones and leaves some out. This sample has 7,500 or so clones, with 80% to 85% found just once. The source material was peripheral blood mononuclear cells (PBMCs). The origin of the receptors is a boy younger than 18.

The chain combines TRBV5-6 with TRBJ1-4; a weak D match, TRBD1 (5 bases). With 4 bases removed from V and 6 bases from J, the gap between germline ends came to 13 bases. The CDR3 runs to 14 residues. Germline V gene sequence: CDR1 SGHDT, CDR2 YYEEEE. The CDR3 reads CASSRGRGYEKLFF. The CDR3 region has the DNA TGTGCCAGCAGCCGGGGGAGGGGATATGAAAAACTGTTTTTT.

The V gene is TRBV6-5, the J gene TRBJ1-4, with TRBD1 as a possible D gene (5 bases). This CDR3 is 15 amino acids long. Germline CDR1 MNHEY, CDR2 SVGAGI. V lost 6 bases to trimming and J lost 3 bases, with 14 bases between them. Here the CDR3 reads CASRTWGRANEKLFF. In DNA form, the CDR3 reads TGTGCCAGCAGGACCTGGGGACGGGCTAATGAAAAACTGTTTTTT.

The CDR3 loop reads CASTYSGASNEQFF. The CDR3 DNA sequence: TGTGCCAGTACTTATAGCGGGGCTAGCAATGAGCAGTTCTTC. This chain connects TRBV19 to TRBJ2-1; 8 bases are shared with TRBD2. After removal of 7 bases from V and 6 bases from J, the junction contained 8 bases not matched to a gene. Germline assignment: CDR1 LNHDA and CDR2 SQIVND (reference sequence). This CDR3 spans 14 amino acids.

This clone was found once. This chain connects TRBV7-9 to TRBJ2-7; D possibly corresponds to TRBD2 (5 bases). V lost 4 bases to trimming and J lost 3 bases, with 10 bases between them. The V gene's germline CDR1 is SEHNR and CDR2 FQNEAQ (reference sequence). The CDR3 loop spans 13 amino acids. This CDR3 is CASSSGLFYEQYF. The CDR3 DNA is TGTGCCAGCAGCTCCGGACTTTTCTACGAGCAGTACTTC.

This clone was picked up a small number of times. CDR3 sequence (DNA): TGTGCCAGCAGTGATTTTCTAGGGTTGCCCCAGCATTTT. This codes for CASSDFLGLPQHF. The chain uses TRBV2 and TRBJ1-5; no clear D gene. Trimming pared 3 bases from V and 9 bases from J, leaving 12 bases between. Looked up from germline, CDR1 is SNHLY and CDR2 is FYNNEI. The length of the CDR3 is 13 residues.

The gene calls are TRBV12-5 and TRBJ1-2; 7 bases fit TRBD1. Trimming at V came to 1 base and at J to 7 bases, leaving 9 bases not matched to a gene. Germline V gene lookup returns CDR1 LGHNT and CDR2 FRNRAP. The length of the CDR3 is 15 residues. In DNA form, the CDR3 reads TGTGCTAGTGGTTTGGCGACAGGGCGGGGTTCTGGCTACACCTTC. It translates to CASGLATGRGSGYTF.

V usage is TRBV10-1 and J usage is TRBJ2-2; perhaps TRBD1 as D (6 bases). This CDR3 is built from 16 residues. V lost 2 bases, J lost 6 bases, and 16 bases lay in between. Per germline, CDR1 WNHNN and CDR2 SYGVQD (reference sequence). In DNA form, the CDR3 reads TGCGCCAGCAGTGAGCCCCGTGGGGGCGGATCCGGGGAGCTGTTTTTT. It is translated as CASSEPRGGGSGELFF.

The rearrangement joins TRBV25-1 to TRBJ2-7, with TRBD2 identical over 7 bases. V shed 3 bases and J 0 bases; nucleotides not matched to a gene: 8. CDR1 is MGHDK, CDR2 SYGVNS, per germline. The CDR3 consists of 16 residues. The DNA of the CDR3 is TGTGCCAGCAGTGATTCTCCCCCGGGGGGCTCCTACGAGCAGTACTTC. Protein: CASSDSPPGGSYEQYF.

The chain uses TRBV28 and TRBJ2-3; TRBD1 agrees at 8 bases. This CDR3 is 14 amino acids long. Trimming cost V 6 bases and J 5 bases; bases outside gene matches: 7. Germline CDR1 is MDHEN and CDR2 is SYDVKM. The CDR3 nucleotides read TGTGCCAGCAGCCTGGGACAGGCAGGAGATACGCAGTATTTT. Its translation is CASSLGQAGDTQYF.

The chain employs TRBV11-3 and TRBJ1-1, with D possibly TRBD1 on 6 matching bases. Trimming shortened V by 2 bases and J by 6 bases, and 13 bases separated the two germline ends. Germline CDR1 and CDR2: SGHNT and YENEEA. The CDR3 runs to 14 residues. In nucleotides, the CDR3 is TGTGCCAGCAGCTTATACCGGACAGATTCTGAAGCTTTCTTT. Translation gives CASSLYRTDSEAFF.

In this sample, this clone turned up a few times. The chain is built from TRBV4-1 and TRBJ2-5; 7 nucleotides agree with TRBD2. This CDR3 has 17 residues. Trimming at V came to 3 bases and at J to 0 bases, leaving 10 bases not matched to a gene. The germline V gene encodes CDR1 MGHRA and CDR2 YSYEKL. CDR3 DNA sequence: TGCGCCAGCAGCCAGGGGGGGGGAGTTCGAGACCAAGAGACCCAGTACTTC. This encodes CASSQGGGVRDQETQYF.

This clone appeared a single time. The rearrangement joins TRBV7-3 to TRBJ2-2; 13 bases align to TRBD2. V lost 4 bases and J lost 7; bases outside the gene matches: 12. This CDR3 is built from 18 residues. Germline V gene data show CDR1 as SGHTA and CDR2 as FQGTGA. The CDR3 protein is CASSSDGLAGEPYGELFF. CDR3 coding DNA: TGTGCCAGCAGCTCAGACGGACTAGCGGGGGAGCCTTACGGGGAGCTGTTTTTT.

The chain carries TRBV4-3 and TRBJ1-2; D ambiguous. The CDR3 is made up of 15 amino acids. V gave up 0 bases and J gave up 2 bases, with 10 bases separating them. Per germline, CDR1 LGHNA and CDR2 YSLEER. DNA of the CDR3: TGCGCCAGCAGCCAAGAGGCACACAAGAACTATGGCTACACCTTC. Residues: CASSQEAHKNYGYTF.

This rearrangement joins TRBV11-2 to TRBJ2-2; D may be TRBD1 (5 bases). Germline V CDR1 and CDR2: SGHAT, FQNNGV. V gave up 3 bases and J gave up 7 bases, with 12 bases separating them. The CDR3 is 14 residues long. CDR3 DNA: TGTGCCAGCAGCTTTGGGGCCTCTATCGGGGAGCTGTTTTTT. Its translation: CASSFGASIGELFF.

The V call is TRBV7-6, the J call TRBJ2-2; D might be TRBD2 (6 bases). CDR1 SGHVS and CDR2 FNYEAQ come from the germline V gene. Deletions cut 5 bases from V and 2 bases from J, with 12 bases between. The CDR3 spans 15 residues. The CDR3: CASSPGLTNTGELFF. CDR3 DNA sequence: TGTGCCAGCAGCCCGGGACTCACCAACACCGGGGAGCTGTTTTTT.

This rearrangement joins TRBV6-5 to TRBJ2-1; D remains unclear. The germline V and J ends were trimmed by 4 bases and 3 bases, with 4 bases remaining between them. Per the germline V gene, CDR1 is MNHEY and CDR2 is SVGAGI. This CDR3 has 12 residues. The CDR3 here is CASSSIYNEQFF. For the CDR3, the DNA is TGTGCCAGCAGTTCTATCTACAATGAGCAGTTCTTC.

The V and J genes are TRBV6-1 and TRBJ2-5; D may be TRBD1 or TRBD2 (5 bases each). The J call is in doubt because the DNA end fits TRBJ2-7 better. Germline loops: CDR1 MNHNS, CDR2 SASEGT. The CDR3 totals 16 residues. CDR3 region: CASSEALQGVGYEQYF. CDR3 DNA: TGTGCCAGCAGTGAAGCGCTTCAGGGAGTGGGCTACGAGCAGTACTTC.

V and J are TRBV14 and TRBJ2-1; weak D call: TRBD2 (6 bases). Germline CDR1 is SGHDN and CDR2 is FVKESK. V lost 0 bases to trimming and J lost 15 bases, with 18 bases between them. The CDR3 contains 14 residues. The CDR3 spells CASSQELRLGKGFF. The CDR3 DNA reads as TGTGCCAGCAGCCAAGAGCTAAGACTAGGAAAAGGGTTCTTC.

This clone is a singleton in its sample. The chain couples TRBV6-5 to TRBJ2-7; D is undetermined. The V and J ends lost 2 bases and 0 bases respectively, with 8 bases between them. Germline CDR1 reads MNHEY; CDR2 reads SVGAGI. This CDR3 has 14 residues. The CDR3 is CASSYRDFSYEQYF. DNA for the CDR3: TGTGCCAGCAGTTACAGGGATTTCTCCTACGAGCAGTACTTC.

The rearrangement uses TRBV7-6 and TRBJ1-3, with no clear D. Trimming stripped 4 bases from V and 2 bases from J, with 12 bases between. Germline V gene lookup returns CDR1 SGHVS and CDR2 FNYEAQ. This CDR3 comprises 15 residues. CDR3 in DNA: TGTGCCAGCAGCTCGTCAGGTTTGGCTGGAAACACCATATATTTT. Its translation is CASSSSGLAGNTIYF.